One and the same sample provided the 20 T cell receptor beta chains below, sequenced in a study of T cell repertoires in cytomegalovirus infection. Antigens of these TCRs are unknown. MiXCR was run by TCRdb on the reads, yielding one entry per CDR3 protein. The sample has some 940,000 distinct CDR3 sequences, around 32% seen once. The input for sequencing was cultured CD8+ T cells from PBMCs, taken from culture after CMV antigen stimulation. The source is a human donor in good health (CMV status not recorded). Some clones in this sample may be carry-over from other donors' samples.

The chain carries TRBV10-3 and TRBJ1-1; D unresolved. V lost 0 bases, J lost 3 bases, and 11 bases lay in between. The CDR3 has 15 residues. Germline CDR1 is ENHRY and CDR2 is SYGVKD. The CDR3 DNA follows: TGTGCCATCAGTGAGTCAGGCTCGGGTGACACTGAAGCTTTCTTT. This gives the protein CAISESGSGDTEAFF.

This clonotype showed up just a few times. The CDR3 loop reads CASSQDLTGGYNEQFF. The CDR3 DNA reads TGCGCCAGCAGCCAAGATCTCACGGGGGGATACAATGAGCAGTTCTTC. The J gene is TRBJ2-1, the V gene TRBV4-3; 7 bases agree with TRBD2. The CDR3 spans 16 residues. Germline V gives CDR1 LGHNA, CDR2 YSLEER. V was pared by 0 bases and J by 4 bases, with 6 bases of the junction left unmatched.

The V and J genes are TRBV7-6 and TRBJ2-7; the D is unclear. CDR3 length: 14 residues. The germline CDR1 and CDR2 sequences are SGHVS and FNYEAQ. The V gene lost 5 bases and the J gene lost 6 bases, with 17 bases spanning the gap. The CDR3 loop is CASSRSGLSSEQYF. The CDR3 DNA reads TGTGCCAGCAGCCGTTCGGGTCTCAGCTCCGAGCAGTACTTC.

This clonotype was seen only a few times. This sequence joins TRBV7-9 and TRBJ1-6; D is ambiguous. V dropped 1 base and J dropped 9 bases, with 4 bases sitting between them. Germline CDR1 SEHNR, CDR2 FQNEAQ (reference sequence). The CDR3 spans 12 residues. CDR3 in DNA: TGTGCCAGCAGCTTAGAGGTTTCACCCCTCCACTTT. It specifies CASSLEVSPLHF.

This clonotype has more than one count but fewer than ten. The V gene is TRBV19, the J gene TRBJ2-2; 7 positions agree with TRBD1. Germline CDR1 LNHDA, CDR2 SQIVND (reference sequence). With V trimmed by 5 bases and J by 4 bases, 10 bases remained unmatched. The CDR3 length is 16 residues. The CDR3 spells CASSLIQGTFTGELFF. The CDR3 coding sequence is TGTGCCAGTAGTCTAATACAGGGGACGTTCACCGGGGAGCTGTTTTTT.

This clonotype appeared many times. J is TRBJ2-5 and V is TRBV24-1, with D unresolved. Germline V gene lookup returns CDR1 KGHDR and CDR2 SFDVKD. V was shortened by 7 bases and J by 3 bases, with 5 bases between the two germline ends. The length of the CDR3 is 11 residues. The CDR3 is CATRRKETQYF. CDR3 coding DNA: TGTGCCACCAGGCGAAAAGAGACCCAGTACTTC.

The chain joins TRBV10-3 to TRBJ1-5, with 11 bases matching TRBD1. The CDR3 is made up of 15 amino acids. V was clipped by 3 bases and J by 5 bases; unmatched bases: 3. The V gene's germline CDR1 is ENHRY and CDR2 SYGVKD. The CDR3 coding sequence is TGTGCCATCAGTGATGGGACAGGGGGGGATCAGCCCCAGCATTTT. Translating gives CAISDGTGGDQPQHF.

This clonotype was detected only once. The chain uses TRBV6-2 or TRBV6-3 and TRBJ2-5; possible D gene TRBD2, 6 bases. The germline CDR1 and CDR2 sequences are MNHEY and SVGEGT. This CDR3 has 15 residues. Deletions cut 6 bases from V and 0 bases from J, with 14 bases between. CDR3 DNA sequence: TGTGCCAGCAGCCCCACCCTAGCGTACCAAGAGACCCAGTACTTC. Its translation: CASSPTLAYQETQYF.

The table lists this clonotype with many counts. CDR3 DNA: TGTGCCAGCAGCTCGGCTAGCGTTCAAACCGGGGAGCTGTTTTTT. This encodes CASSSASVQTGELFF. The V and J genes are TRBV7-8 and TRBJ2-2; weak D call: TRBD2 (6 bases). Germline CDR1 and CDR2: SGHVS and FQNEAQ. The V end was cut by 4 bases, the J end by 5 bases, with 14 bases between. This CDR3 has 15 residues.

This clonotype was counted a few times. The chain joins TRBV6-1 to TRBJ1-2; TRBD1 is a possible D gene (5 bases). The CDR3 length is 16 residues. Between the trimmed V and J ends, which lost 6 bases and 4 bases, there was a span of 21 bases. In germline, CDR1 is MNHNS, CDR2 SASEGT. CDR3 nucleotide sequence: TGTGCCAGCAGGAGGGAAGGGACTTCGGCTGGCTATGGCTACACCTTC. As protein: CASRREGTSAGYGYTF.

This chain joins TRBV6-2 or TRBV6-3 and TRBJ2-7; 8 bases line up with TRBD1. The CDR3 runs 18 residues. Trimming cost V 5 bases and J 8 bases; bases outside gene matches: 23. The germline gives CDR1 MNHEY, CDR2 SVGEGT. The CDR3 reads CASSPRQGLWPQGPKQYV. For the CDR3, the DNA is TGTGCCAGCAGTCCCCGACAGGGGCTCTGGCCACAAGGTCCGAAGCAGTACGTC.

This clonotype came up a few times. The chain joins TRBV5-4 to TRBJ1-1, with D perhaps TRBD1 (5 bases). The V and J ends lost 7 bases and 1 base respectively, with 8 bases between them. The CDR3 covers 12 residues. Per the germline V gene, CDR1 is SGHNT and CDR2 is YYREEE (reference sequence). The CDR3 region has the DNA TGTGCCAGCGGGACTCCGAACACTGAAGCTTTCTTT. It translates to CASGTPNTEAFF.

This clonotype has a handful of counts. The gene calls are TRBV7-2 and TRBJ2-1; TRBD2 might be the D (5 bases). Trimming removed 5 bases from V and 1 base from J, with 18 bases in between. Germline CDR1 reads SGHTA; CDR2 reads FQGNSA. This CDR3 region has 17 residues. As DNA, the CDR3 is TGTGCCAGCAGCGCAACATGGAGGAGACAATCCTACAATGAGCAGTTCTTC. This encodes CASSATWRRQSYNEQFF.

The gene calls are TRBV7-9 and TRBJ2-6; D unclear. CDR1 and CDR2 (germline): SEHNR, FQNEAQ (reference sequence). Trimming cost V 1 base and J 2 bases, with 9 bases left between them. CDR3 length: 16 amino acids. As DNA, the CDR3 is TGTGCCAGCAGCTTAGAATTGGGAACTGGGGCCAACGTCCTGACTTTC. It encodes CASSLELGTGANVLTF.

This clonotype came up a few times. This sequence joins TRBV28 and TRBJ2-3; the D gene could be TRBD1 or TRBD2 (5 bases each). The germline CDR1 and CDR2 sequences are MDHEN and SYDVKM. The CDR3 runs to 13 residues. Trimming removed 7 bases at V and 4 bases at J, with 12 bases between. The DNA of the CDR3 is TGTGCCAGCAATGTCGTGGGGGCAGATACGCAGTATTTT. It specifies CASNVVGADTQYF. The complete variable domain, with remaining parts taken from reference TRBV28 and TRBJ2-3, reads DVKVTQSSRYLVKRTGEKVFLECVQDMDHENMFWYRQDPGLGLRLIYFSYDVKMKEKGDIPEGYSVSREKKERFSLILESASTNQTSMYLCASNVVGADTQYFGPGTRLTVL.

The CDR3 DNA sequence: TGTGCCAGCAGCTCGGGAGGGGTTTTCGAGCAGTACGTC. This sequence encodes CASSSGGVFEQYV. V usage is TRBV7-9 and J usage is TRBJ2-7, with 8 bases identical to TRBD2. V shed 4 bases and J 6 bases; nucleotides not matched to a gene: 5. The CDR3 sequence is 13 residues long. Germline V gives CDR1 SEHNR, CDR2 FQNEAQ (reference sequence).

DNA for the CDR3: TGTGCCAGCAGTTTATTCGCGCGGGGGGTGGGGGAGCAGTACGTC. It encodes CASSLFARGVGEQYV. V and J are TRBV28 and TRBJ2-7, with 8 bases fitting TRBD2. The CDR3 totals 15 residues. With 1 base clipped from V and 7 bases from J, the junction kept 9 bases outside the gene matches. Germline CDR1 MDHEN, CDR2 SYDVKM.

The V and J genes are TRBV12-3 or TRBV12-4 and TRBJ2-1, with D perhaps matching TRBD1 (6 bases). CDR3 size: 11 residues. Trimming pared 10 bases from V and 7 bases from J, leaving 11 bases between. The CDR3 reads CAIGRGNEQFF. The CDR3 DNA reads TGTGCCATCGGTAGGGGGAATGAGCAGTTCTTC.

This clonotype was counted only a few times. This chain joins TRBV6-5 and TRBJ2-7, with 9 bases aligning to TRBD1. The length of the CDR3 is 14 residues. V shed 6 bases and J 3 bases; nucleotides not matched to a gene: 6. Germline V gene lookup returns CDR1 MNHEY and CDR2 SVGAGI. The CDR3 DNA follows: TGTGCCAGCAGAATCGGACAGGGGATCTACGAGCAGTACTTC. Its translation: CASRIGQGIYEQYF.

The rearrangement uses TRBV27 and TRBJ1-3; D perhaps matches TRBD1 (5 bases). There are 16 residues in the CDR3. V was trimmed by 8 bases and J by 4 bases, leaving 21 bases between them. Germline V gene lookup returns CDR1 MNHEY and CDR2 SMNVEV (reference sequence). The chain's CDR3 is CASPECGHVSGNTIYF. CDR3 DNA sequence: TGTGCCAGCCCTGAGTGTGGACACGTTTCAGGAAACACCATATATTTT.